The 19 T cell receptor beta chains below all came from one sample that was sequenced in a study of blood T cell repertoires in COVID-19. Profiled with immunoSEQ multiplex PCR; TCRdb holds only in-frame clones, not every one. The table records 200,000 to 250,000 clones, 82% of them present only once. The sequencing input was peripheral blood. Receptor source: a woman aged 70-85 years with COVID-19, enrolled during active disease.

This clone was recorded once. The chain links TRBV2 to TRBJ2-3, with 11 bases matching TRBD2. Germline lookup yields CDR1 SNHLY and CDR2 FYNNEI. The CDR3 has 15 amino acids. V shed 4 bases, J shed 6 bases, and the junction held 6 bases outside the gene matches. The CDR3 reads CASSGSGRARDTQYF. The CDR3, as DNA: TGTGCCAGCAGTGGTAGCGGGAGGGCCAGGGATACGCAGTATTTT.

This chain links TRBV11-2 with TRBJ2-3, with 11 bases fitting TRBD2. V shed 1 base and J 2 bases; nucleotides not matched to a gene: 2. This CDR3 is 16 amino acids long. Germline CDR1 reads SGHAT; CDR2 reads FQNNGV. CDR3 protein: CASSLGLAGNTDTQYF. CDR3 in DNA: TGTGCCAGCAGCTTAGGACTAGCGGGGAACACAGATACGCAGTATTTT. The complete variable domain, with remaining parts taken from reference TRBV11-2 and TRBJ2-3, reads EAGVAQSPRYKIIEKRQSVAFWCNPISGHATLYWYQQILGQGPKLLIQFQNNGVVDDSQLPKDRFSAERLKGVDSTLKIQPAKLEDSAVYLCASSLGLAGNTDTQYFGPGTRLTVL.

The chain carries TRBV5-1 and TRBJ2-3, with 9 bases aligning to TRBD2. Trimming at V came to 0 bases and at J to 4 bases, leaving 0 bases not matched to a gene. The CDR3 runs 14 residues. CDR1 and CDR2 (germline): SGHRS, YFSETQ. CDR3 nucleotide sequence: TGCGCCAGCAGCTTGGGGACTAGCGCAGATACGCAGTATTTT. This sequence encodes CASSLGTSADTQYF. Full variable domain (remainder filled in from reference TRBV5-1 and TRBJ2-3): KAGVTQTPRYLIKTRGQQVTLSCSPISGHRSVSWYQQTPGQGLQFLFEYFSETQRNKGNFPGRFSGRQFSNSRSEMNVSTLELGDSALYLCASSLGTSADTQYFGPGTRLTVL.

V and J are TRBV5-1 and TRBJ2-3; TRBD2 matches 7 bases. Trimming removed 4 bases from V and 5 bases from J; junction bases left unmatched: 7. In germline, CDR1 is SGHRS, CDR2 YFSETQ. The CDR3 is 14 amino acids. In DNA, the CDR3 is TGCGCCAGCAGCCGGGCCCGGGAGGAAGATACGCAGTATTTT. This encodes CASSRAREEDTQYF.

In regard to this clone: The identical CDR3 is also encoded by other nucleotide sequences in the sample. This chain joins TRBV5-5 and TRBJ2-7; 13 bases match TRBD2. The CDR3 totals 14 residues. V dropped 4 bases and J dropped 6; count of bases not matched to a gene: 4. Germline loops: CDR1 SGHKS, CDR2 YYEKEE (reference sequence). CDR3 residues: CASSLRLAGGEQYF. In DNA form, the CDR3 reads TGTGCCAGCAGCCTTCGACTAGCGGGAGGCGAGCAGTACTTC. The whole variable domain, remainder taken from reference TRBV5-5 and TRBJ2-7, is DAGVTQSPTHLIKTRGQQVTLRCSPISGHKSVSWYQQVLGQGPQFIFQYYEKEERGRGNFPDRFSARQFPNYSSELNVNALLLGDSALYLCASSLRLAGGEQYFGPGTRLTVT.

The chain links TRBV19 to TRBJ2-5, with a tentative D call TRBD2 (6 bases). Trimming took off 5 bases at V and 7 bases at J, with 14 bases between the two ends. This CDR3 is 13 amino acids long. Germline values: CDR1 LNHDA, CDR2 SQIVND (reference sequence). The CDR3 sequence is CASSSGPGGTQYF. In DNA, the CDR3 is TGTGCCAGTAGTTCCGGACCCGGGGGGACCCAGTACTTC.

The CDR3 DNA sequence: TGTGCCAGCAGCTTAAATAGCGGAGCTAGCACAGATACGCAGTATTTT. Protein: CASSLNSGASTDTQYF. The chain is built from TRBV7-3 and TRBJ2-3; tentative D call: TRBD2 (6 bases). The CDR3 covers 16 residues. V shed 1 base and J shed 0 bases, with 11 bases lying between them. Per the germline V gene, CDR1 is SGHTA and CDR2 is FQGTGA.

The chain is built from TRBV11-2 and TRBJ1-2; D may be TRBD1 (5 bases). The CDR3 length is 14 residues. Germline V lookup: CDR1 SGHAT, CDR2 FQNNGV. V was clipped by 3 bases and J by 5 bases, with 13 bases between them. CDR3 DNA: TGTGCCAGCAGCTTCCGGCAGGGAGGTTATGGCTACACCTTC. Translated: CASSFRQGGYGYTF.

This chain connects TRBV27 to TRBJ1-2, with 8 nucleotides matching TRBD1. The V gene end was trimmed by 6 bases and the J gene end by 4 bases; junction bases not matched to a gene: 10. This CDR3 has 15 residues. The germline V gene encodes CDR1 MNHEY and CDR2 SMNVEV (reference sequence). The CDR3, as DNA: TGTGCCAGCAGCCGGGGACAGGCTAGGGGCTATGGCTACACCTTC. The encoded protein is CASSRGQARGYGYTF.

This rearrangement joins TRBV19 to TRBJ2-1, with TRBD2 matching over 10 bases. J was trimmed by 5 bases and V by 6 bases; bases with no gene match: 10. CDR1 is LNHDA, CDR2 SQIVND, per germline (reference sequence). The CDR3 contains 16 residues. The CDR3 nucleotides read TGTGCCAGTAGGGGGGAGAGCGGGAGGGCTAACAATGAGCAGTTCTTC. Its protein is CASRGESGRANNEQFF.

V gene TRBV6-6 combines with J gene TRBJ1-2; TRBD1 matches 7 bases. This CDR3 contains 16 residues. The V gene end was trimmed by 8 bases and the J gene end by 7 bases; junction bases not matched to a gene: 19. Germline assignment: CDR1 MNHNY and CDR2 SVGAGI (reference sequence). CDR3 in DNA: TGTGCCAGCTCAGAACCTGTGGGATGGCAGGGGGTTGGCTACACCTTC. Translated, it gives CASSEPVGWQGVGYTF.

The chain joins TRBV3-1 (or the pseudogene TRBV3-2) to TRBJ1-2, with 7 bases aligning to TRBD1. The CDR3 spans 16 residues. The J segment lost 4 bases and the V segment lost 5 bases, leaving 13 bases of the junction unmatched. Per germline, CDR1 LGHDT and CDR2 YNNKEL (reference sequence). The CDR3 DNA follows: TGTGCCAGCAGCTCCGGGACAGCTTCTTTCTCCTATGGCTACACCTTC. Its translation is CASSSGTASFSYGYTF.

The chain uses TRBV5-4 and TRBJ1-1; perhaps TRBD1 as D (5 bases). V lost 0 bases to trimming and J lost 6 bases, with 9 bases between them. From germline, CDR1 is SGHNT and CDR2 YYREEE (reference sequence). This CDR3 region has 13 residues. CDR3 protein: CASSLAGYAEAFF. In nucleotides, the CDR3 is TGTGCCAGCAGCTTGGCAGGGTACGCTGAAGCTTTCTTT. The full variable domain, in which reference TRBV5-4 and TRBJ1-1 provide the parts outside the CDR3, is ETGVTQSPTHLIKTRGQQVTLRCSSQSGHNTVSWYQQALGQGPQFIFQYYREEENGRGNFPPRFSGLQFPNYSSELNVNALELDDSALYLCASSLAGYAEAFFGQGTRLTVV.

V and J are TRBV3-1 (or the pseudogene TRBV3-2) and TRBJ2-1; 11 bases line up with TRBD2. The V gene's germline CDR1 is LGHDT and CDR2 YNNKEL (reference sequence). V lost 4 bases and J lost 6; bases outside the gene matches: 14. The length of the CDR3 is 18 residues. Written as DNA, the CDR3 is TGTGCCAGCAGCCGAGGACTAGCGGGCAATAGTTTCTGCAATGAGCAGTTCTTC. It translates to CASSRGLAGNSFCNEQFF.

The genes are TRBV19 and TRBJ1-4, with 7 nucleotides matching TRBD1. Germline V gene lookup returns CDR1 LNHDA and CDR2 SQIVND (reference sequence). The CDR3 contains 14 residues. Trimming cost V 8 bases and J 5 bases; bases outside gene matches: 8. CDR3 in DNA: TGTGCCAGTGGACCGGGACAGACAAATGAAAAACTGTTTTTT. It codes for CASGPGQTNEKLFF. The full variable domain, its missing parts supplied by reference TRBV19 and TRBJ1-4, is DGGITQSPKYLFRKEGQNVTLSCEQNLNHDAMYWYRQDPGQGLRLIYYSQIVNDFQKGDIAEGYSVSREKKESFPLTVTSAQKNPTAFYLCASGPGQTNEKLFFGSGTQLSVL.

In its sample, this clone was seen a few times. The CDR3 DNA is TGTGCCAGCAGCCACGACAGGAGTCCTAACTATGGCTACACCTTC. Residues: CASSHDRSPNYGYTF. The chain is built from TRBV7-9 and TRBJ1-2; tentative D call: TRBD1 (6 bases). Germline V gene data show CDR1 as SEHNR and CDR2 as FQNEAQ (reference sequence). This CDR3 spans 15 amino acids. V was clipped by 5 bases and J by 0 bases, with 13 bases between them.

This clone was counted only a few times. The V and J genes are TRBV29-1 and TRBJ1-5; TRBD1 matches 9 bases. This CDR3 contains 14 residues. Germline CDR1 and CDR2: SQVTM and ANQGSEA. After removal of 4 bases from V and 0 bases from J, the junction contained 1 base not matched to a gene. CDR3 DNA: TGCAGCGTTGGGACAGGGGTTAGCAATCAGCCCCAGCATTTT. It yields the protein CSVGTGVSNQPQHF.

The chain has TRBV6-2 or TRBV6-3 and TRBJ1-3, with a tentative D call TRBD1 (5 bases). The CDR3 sequence is 14 residues long. The germline V gene has CDR1 MNHEY and CDR2 SVGEGT. V was clipped by 2 bases and J by 2 bases, with 7 bases between them. For the CDR3, the DNA is TGTGCCAGCAGTTACGGGGGGACTGGAAACACCATATATTTT. Its translation is CASSYGGTGNTIYF.

The chain recombines TRBV28 with TRBJ1-2; D uncertain. V lost 4 bases and J 2 bases, leaving 14 bases between the germline ends. There are 15 residues in the CDR3. Germline V lookup: CDR1 MDHEN, CDR2 SYDVKM. The CDR3 protein is CASSWPTRGNYGYTF. CDR3 nucleotides: TGTGCCAGCAGTTGGCCGACCCGCGGGAACTATGGCTACACCTTC.